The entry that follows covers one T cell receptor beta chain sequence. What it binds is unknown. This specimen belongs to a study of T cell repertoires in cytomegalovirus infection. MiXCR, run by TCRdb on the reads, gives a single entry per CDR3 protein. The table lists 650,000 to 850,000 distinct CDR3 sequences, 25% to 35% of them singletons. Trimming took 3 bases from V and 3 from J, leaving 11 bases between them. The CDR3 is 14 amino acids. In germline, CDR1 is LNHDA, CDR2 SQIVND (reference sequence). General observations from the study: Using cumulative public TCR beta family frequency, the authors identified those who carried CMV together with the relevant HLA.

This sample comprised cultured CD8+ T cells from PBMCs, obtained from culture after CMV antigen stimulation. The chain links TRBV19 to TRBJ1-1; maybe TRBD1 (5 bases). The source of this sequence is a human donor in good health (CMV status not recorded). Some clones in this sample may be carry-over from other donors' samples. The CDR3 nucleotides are TGTGCCAGTAGTATGGCAGGGAGGCACACTGAAGCTTTCTTT. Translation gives CASSMAGRHTEAFF.